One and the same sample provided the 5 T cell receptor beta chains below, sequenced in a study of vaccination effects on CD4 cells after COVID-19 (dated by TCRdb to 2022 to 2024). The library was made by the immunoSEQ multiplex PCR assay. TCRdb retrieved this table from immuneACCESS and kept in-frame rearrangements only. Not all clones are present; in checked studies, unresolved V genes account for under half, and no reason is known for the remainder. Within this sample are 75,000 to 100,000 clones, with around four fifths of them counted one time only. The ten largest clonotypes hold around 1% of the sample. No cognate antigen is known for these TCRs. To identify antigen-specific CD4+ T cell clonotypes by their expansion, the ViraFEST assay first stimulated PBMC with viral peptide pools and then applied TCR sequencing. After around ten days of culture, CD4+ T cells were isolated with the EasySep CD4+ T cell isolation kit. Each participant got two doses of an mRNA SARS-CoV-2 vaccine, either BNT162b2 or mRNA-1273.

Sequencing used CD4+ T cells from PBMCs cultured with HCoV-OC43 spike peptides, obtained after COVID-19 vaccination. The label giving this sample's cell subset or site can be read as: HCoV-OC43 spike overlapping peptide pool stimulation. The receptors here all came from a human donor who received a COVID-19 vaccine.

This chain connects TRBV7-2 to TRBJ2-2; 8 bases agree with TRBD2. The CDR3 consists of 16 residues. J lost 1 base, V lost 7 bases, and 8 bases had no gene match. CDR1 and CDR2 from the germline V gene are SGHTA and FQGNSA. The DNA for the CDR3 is TGTGCCAGCAATATTAGAGCGGGGGTGAACACCGGGGAGCTGTTTTTT. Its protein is CASNIRAGVNTGELFF.

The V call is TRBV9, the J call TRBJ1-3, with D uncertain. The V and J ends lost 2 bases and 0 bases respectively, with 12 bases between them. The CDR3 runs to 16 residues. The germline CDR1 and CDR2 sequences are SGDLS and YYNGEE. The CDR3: CASSVGSGASGNTIYF. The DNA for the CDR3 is TGTGCCAGCAGCGTGGGGAGCGGAGCCTCTGGAAACACCATATATTTT. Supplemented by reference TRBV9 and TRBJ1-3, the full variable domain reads DSGVTQTPKHLITATGQRVTLRCSPRSGDLSVYWYQQSLDQGLQFLIQYYNGEERAKGNILERFSAQQFPDLHSELNLSSLELGDSALYFCASSVGSGASGNTIYFGEGSWLTVV.

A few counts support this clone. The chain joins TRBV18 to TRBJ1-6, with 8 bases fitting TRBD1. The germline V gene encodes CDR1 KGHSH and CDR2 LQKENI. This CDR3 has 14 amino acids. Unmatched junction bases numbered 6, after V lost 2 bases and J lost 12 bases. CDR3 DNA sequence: TGTGCCAGCTCACCAGGGACAGGCCTGGGACCCCTCCACTTT. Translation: CASSPGTGLGPLHF.

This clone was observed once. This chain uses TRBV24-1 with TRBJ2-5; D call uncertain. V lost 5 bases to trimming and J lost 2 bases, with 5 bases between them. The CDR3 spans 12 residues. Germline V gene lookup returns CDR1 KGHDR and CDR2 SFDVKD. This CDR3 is CATSVGQETQYF. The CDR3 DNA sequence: TGTGCCACCAGTGTCGGTCAAGAGACCCAGTACTTC.

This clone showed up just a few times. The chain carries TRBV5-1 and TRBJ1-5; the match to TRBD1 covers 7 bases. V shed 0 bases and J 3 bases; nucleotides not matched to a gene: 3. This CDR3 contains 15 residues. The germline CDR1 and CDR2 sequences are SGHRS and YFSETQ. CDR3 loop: CASSLAGQANQPQHF. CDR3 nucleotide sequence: TGCGCCAGCAGCTTGGCCGGACAGGCCAATCAGCCCCAGCATTTT. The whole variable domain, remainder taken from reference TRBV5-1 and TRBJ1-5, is KAGVTQTPRYLIKTRGQQVTLSCSPISGHRSVSWYQQTPGQGLQFLFEYFSETQRNKGNFPGRFSGRQFSNSRSEMNVSTLELGDSALYLCASSLAGQANQPQHFGDGTRLSIL.